This T cell receptor beta chain was sequenced for a study of beta chain features in type 1 diabetes. Points from the study as a whole: Short templates might get an advantage during PCR, and this would be equal in patients and controls. In these data, an HLA type influence on TCRB rearrangement remained unresolved. In the patient group, naive, central memory and Treg TCRB repertoires seemed more alike than in the healthy donor group. Shorter TCRB CDR3s, moderately but significantly so, marked every one of the four CD4+ subsets in Type 1 diabetes patients.

Concerning this clone itself: The antigen is unknown.

Every bit of the isolated RNA underwent reverse transcription, so sequencing read expressed TCRB transcripts. Measured with immunoSEQ multiplex PCR; TCRdb has only the in-frame clones, and not every one. Altogether over 150,000 clones are present, approximately 8.1% being singletons, with the ten largest covering about 0.6%. The germline V gene has CDR1 SGHVS and CDR2 FQNEAQ. The CDR3 is made up of 15 amino acids. V shed 5 bases and J shed 0 bases, with 12 bases lying between them. Sequenced input: central memory CD4+ T cells from blood. The chain links TRBV7-8 to TRBJ2-3; possibly TRBD1 for D (5 bases). This TCR was sampled from a man younger than 35 in good health. The CDR3 DNA follows: TGTGCCAGCAGCCCCCGACAGAGGAGCACAGATACGCAGTATTTT. Translating it yields CASSPRQRSTDTQYF.